The 10 T cell receptor beta chains reported below all come from one sample, sequenced in a study of shared T cell receptors in the human thymus. The protocol was immunoSEQ multiplex PCR, while the TCRdb copy is restricted to in-frame clones and leaves out a portion. The sample lists some 700,000 clones, 70% to 90% occurring once. The data were also submitted as part of a second study, on human thymus T cells.

Sequenced sample: thymocytes. Every receptor here comes from a girl in the first two years of life with a congenital heart defect.

The chain links TRBV27 to TRBJ1-1, with D perhaps matching TRBD1 (5 bases). This CDR3 has 15 amino acids. Between the trimmed V and J ends, which lost 1 base and 1 base, there was a span of 10 bases. Germline-derived CDR1 and CDR2 are MNHEY and SMNVEV (reference sequence). The CDR3 is CASSLYSQENTEAFF. Written as DNA, the CDR3 is TGTGCCAGCAGTTTATACTCACAGGAGAACACTGAAGCTTTCTTT.

This chain connects TRBV5-4 to TRBJ2-4; no firm D call. V was trimmed by 0 bases and J by 2 bases, leaving 6 bases between them. The CDR3 consists of 14 residues. Germline V gives CDR1 SGHNT, CDR2 YYREEE (reference sequence). CDR3 sequence (DNA): TGTGCCAGCAGCTTGGCAGGTCCCAAAAACATTCAGTACTTC. It specifies CASSLAGPKNIQYF.

The J gene is TRBJ1-2, the V gene TRBV28; 8 bases agree with TRBD1. CDR3 length equals 15 residues. With V trimmed by 6 bases and J by 6 bases, 12 bases remained unmatched. Germline V gene sequence: CDR1 MDHEN, CDR2 SYDVKM. In DNA form, the CDR3 reads TGTGCCAGCAGCCAAGGACAGGGAGGTGGTGATGGCTACACCTTC. Protein: CASSQGQGGGDGYTF.

This chain joins TRBV2 and TRBJ2-7; no definite D call. Looked up from germline, CDR1 is SNHLY and CDR2 is FYNNEI. CDR3 length equals 13 residues. Trimming left V 2 bases short and J 4 bases short, with 9 bases between. The CDR3 nucleotides are TGTGCCAGCAGTGAAACGAGAGGATACGAGCAGTACTTC. Translating it yields CASSETRGYEQYF.

J is TRBJ2-3 and V is TRBV7-2; 12 nucleotides align to TRBD2. V was pared by 9 bases and J by 7 bases, with 11 bases of the junction left unmatched. The length of the CDR3 is 15 residues. Germline-derived CDR1 and CDR2 are SGHTA and FQGNSA. The CDR3 here is CASRPTSGGRYTQYF. The CDR3 DNA reads as TGTGCCAGTCGGCCTACTAGCGGGGGGCGTTATACGCAGTATTTT. Based on the CDR3 plus reference TRBV7-2 and TRBJ2-3, the full variable domain is GAGVSQSPSNKVTEKGKDVELRCDPISGHTALYWYRQSLGQGLEFLIYFQGNSAPDKSGLPSDRFSAERTGGSVSTLTIQRTQQEDSAVYLCASRPTSGGRYTQYFGPGTRLTVL.

This chain uses TRBV7-9 with TRBJ2-2, with D uncertain. V was cut by 1 base and J by 1 base, with 4 bases left in between. CDR3 length: 14 residues. The germline V gene has CDR1 SEHNR and CDR2 FQNEAQ (reference sequence). The CDR3, as DNA: TGTGCCAGCAGCTTAGGCGGGAACACCGGGGAGCTGTTTTTT. Translation: CASSLGGNTGELFF.

This chain links TRBV5-6 with TRBJ2-2; D remains ambiguous. Germline V CDR1 and CDR2: SGHDT, YYEEEE. The CDR3 has 15 amino acids. V shed 4 bases and J shed 5 bases, with 15 bases lying between them. CDR3 protein: CASSLDPGWTGELFF. The CDR3 DNA is TGTGCCAGCAGCCTTGACCCCGGGTGGACCGGGGAGCTGTTTTTT.

In its sample, this clone was seen a few times. The chain recombines TRBV19 with TRBJ1-1; TRBD1 aligns across 7 bases. Germline CDR1 reads LNHDA; CDR2 reads SQIVND (reference sequence). This CDR3 has 14 residues. The V segment lost 7 bases and the J segment 8 bases; nucleotides outside the gene matches: 13. The CDR3 spells CASKGGTGDPEAFF. DNA of the CDR3: TGTGCCAGTAAAGGGGGAACAGGGGACCCCGAAGCTTTCTTT. Supplemented by reference TRBV19 and TRBJ1-1, the full variable domain reads DGGITQSPKYLFRKEGQNVTLSCEQNLNHDAMYWYRQDPGQGLRLIYYSQIVNDFQKGDIAEGYSVSREKKESFPLTVTSAQKNPTAFYLCASKGGTGDPEAFFGQGTRLTVV.

V gene TRBV10-3 combines with J gene TRBJ1-6; no reliable D call. Trimming cost V 7 bases and J 6 bases, with 19 bases left between them. CDR1 is ENHRY, CDR2 SYGVKD, per germline. CDR3 length: 16 amino acids. The DNA for the CDR3 is TGTGCCATCAAGAAGGGTCACGGGAGGAGTAATTCACCCCTCCACTTT. Its translation is CAIKKGHGRSNSPLHF.

This clone was detected a few times. The rearrangement joins TRBV7-9 to TRBJ2-5; a possible D gene is TRBD1 (9 bases). The ends were cut back, 5 bases at V and 2 bases at J, with 18 bases in the middle. Germline CDR1 is SEHNR and CDR2 is FQNEAQ (reference sequence). CDR3 size: 16 residues. The CDR3 DNA sequence: TGTGCCAGCAGCCGACGGGGGGGACAGGGACAAGAGACCCAGTACTTC. As protein: CASSRRGGQGQETQYF.